These T cell receptor beta chains were read from a single sample in a study of cytomegalovirus exposure and HLA in healthy donors. Here immunoSEQ multiplex PCR was the method, and the copy in TCRdb shows in-frame clones only, minus some. Of about 170,000 clones detected, 85% appear once; the ten largest clones hold 1%. Sequencing used PBMCs. These receptors came from a boy aged 2-15 years in good health and CMV-seronegative. The CDR3 runs from the conserved cysteine through the conserved F or W. The order of the fields is V gene, D gene, J gene, clone size, CDR3 protein, CDR3 DNA. D genes are given only for firm matches. Only part of the rows carry a size: once, few, many, or a class if the clone is expanded.

v_gene: TRBV11-2; d_gene: TRBD2; j_gene: TRBJ2-7; abundance: once; CDR3aa: CASSLMPDRAGFTYEQYF; CDR3nt: TGTGCCAGCAGCTTAATGCCGGACCGAGCGGGGTTTACCTACGAGCAGTACTTC
v_gene: TRBV6-1; d_gene: -; j_gene: TRBJ2-7; abundance: -; CDR3aa: CASSAISGSYEQYF; CDR3nt: TGTGCCAGCAGTGCTATTAGCGGATCCTACGAGCAGTACTTC
v_gene: TRBV11-3; d_gene: -; j_gene: TRBJ2-1; abundance: -; CDR3aa: CASSFGGGSPYNEQFF; CDR3nt: TGTGCCAGCAGCTTTGGCGGCGGCTCCCCCTACAATGAGCAGTTCTTC
v_gene: TRBV27; d_gene: -; j_gene: TRBJ1-5; abundance: -; CDR3aa: CASSFGGLSNQPQHF; CDR3nt: TGTGCCAGCAGTTTTGGAGGGTTGAGCAATCAGCCCCAGCATTTT
v_gene: TRBV11-2; d_gene: -; j_gene: TRBJ2-5; abundance: -; CDR3aa: CASSPRLQETQYF; CDR3nt: TGTGCCAGCAGTCCGCGGCTCCAAGAGACCCAGTACTTC
v_gene: TRBV7-9; d_gene: -; j_gene: TRBJ1-2; abundance: few; CDR3aa: CASSSTEEHIWKGYTF; CDR3nt: TGTGCCAGCAGCTCGACAGAGGAACATATATGGAAGGGCTACACCTTC
v_gene: TRBV6-1; d_gene: -; j_gene: TRBJ2-5; abundance: -; CDR3aa: CASGYQGSQETQYF; CDR3nt: TGTGCCAGCGGCTACCAGGGATCCCAAGAGACCCAGTACTTC
v_gene: TRBV28; d_gene: TRBD2; j_gene: TRBJ2-5; abundance: -; CDR3aa: CASSPNQGGRLSETQYF; CDR3nt: TGTGCCAGCAGTCCTAACCAGGGCGGGAGACTTTCAGAGACCCAGTACTTC
v_gene: TRBV13; d_gene: TRBD2; j_gene: TRBJ2-3; abundance: -; CDR3aa: CASSLVAGDRTDTQYF; CDR3nt: TGTGCCAGCAGCTTAGTTGCGGGGGACCGCACAGATACGCAGTATTTT
v_gene: TRBV5-8; d_gene: -; j_gene: TRBJ2-3; abundance: -; CDR3aa: CASTQSDTQYF; CDR3nt: TGTGCCAGCACCCAGTCAGATACGCAGTATTTT
v_gene: TRBV6-1; d_gene: TRBD1; j_gene: TRBJ1-5; abundance: -; CDR3aa: CASSGQGASNQPQHF; CDR3nt: TGTGCCAGCAGCGGACAGGGGGCGAGCAATCAGCCCCAGCATTTT
v_gene: TRBV27; d_gene: TRBD2; j_gene: TRBJ2-2; abundance: -; CDR3aa: CASRTGGYTGELFF; CDR3nt: TGTGCCAGCAGGACGGGGGGGTATACCGGGGAGCTGTTTTTT
v_gene: TRBV6-1; d_gene: TRBD1; j_gene: TRBJ2-1; abundance: -; CDR3aa: CASSRTGLTNEQFF; CDR3nt: TGTGCCAGCAGCAGGACAGGGTTAACCAATGAGCAGTTCTTC
v_gene: TRBV19; d_gene: TRBD1; j_gene: TRBJ2-1; abundance: -; CDR3aa: CASGLQGELGEQFF; CDR3nt: TGTGCCAGTGGGCTACAGGGGGAGTTAGGTGAGCAGTTCTTC
v_gene: TRBV27; d_gene: -; j_gene: TRBJ1-5; abundance: few; CDR3aa: CASSLAAGSNQPQHF; CDR3nt: TGTGCCAGCAGTTTAGCAGCAGGGAGCAATCAGCCCCAGCATTTT
v_gene: TRBV29-1; d_gene: TRBD2; j_gene: TRBJ2-5; abundance: -; CDR3aa: CSVEQGASGIPEQYF; CDR3nt: TGCAGCGTTGAACAAGGGGCTAGCGGGATCCCAGAGCAGTACTTC
v_gene: TRBV7-9; d_gene: TRBD1; j_gene: TRBJ2-1; abundance: -; CDR3aa: CASSPSTGNNEQFF; CDR3nt: TGTGCCAGCAGCCCGTCGACAGGGAACAATGAGCAGTTCTTC
v_gene: TRBV27; d_gene: -; j_gene: TRBJ2-7; abundance: -; CDR3aa: CASSLSAAARYEQYF; CDR3nt: TGTGCCAGCAGTTTATCAGCAGCGGCCAGGTACGAGCAGTACTTC
v_gene: TRBV11-2; d_gene: TRBD1; j_gene: TRBJ2-5; abundance: -; CDR3aa: CASSPWDRNQETQYF; CDR3nt: TGTGCCAGCAGCCCATGGGACAGGAACCAAGAGACCCAGTACTTC
v_gene: TRBV28; d_gene: -; j_gene: TRBJ1-6; abundance: -; CDR3aa: CASSWGGSPLHF; CDR3nt: TGTGCCAGCAGTTGGGGCGGTTCACCCCTCCACTTT
v_gene: TRBV28; d_gene: -; j_gene: TRBJ2-7; abundance: -; CDR3aa: CASSSPTEPSYEQYF; CDR3nt: TGTGCCAGCAGTTCGCCGACGGAGCCCTCCTACGAGCAGTACTTC
v_gene: TRBV25-1; d_gene: TRBD2; j_gene: TRBJ2-1; abundance: -; CDR3aa: CASSEYGLAVREQFF; CDR3nt: TGTGCCAGCAGTGAATATGGCCTAGCGGTGCGTGAGCAGTTCTTC
v_gene: TRBV5-4; d_gene: TRBD2; j_gene: TRBJ2-3; abundance: few; CDR3aa: CASTYSGGSTDTQYF; CDR3nt: TGTGCCAGCACGTATAGCGGGGGAAGCACAGATACGCAGTATTTT
v_gene: TRBV27; d_gene: TRBD1; j_gene: TRBJ2-1; abundance: -; CDR3aa: CASSLFRGQGAPNEQFF; CDR3nt: TGTGCCAGCAGTTTGTTTCGGGGACAGGGGGCGCCGAATGAGCAGTTCTTC
v_gene: TRBV27; d_gene: TRBD2; j_gene: TRBJ2-1; abundance: -; CDR3aa: CASSLIAPASGSYNEQFF; CDR3nt: TGTGCCAGCAGTTTAATTGCTCCCGCTAGCGGCTCCTACAATGAGCAGTTCTTC
v_gene: TRBV6-5; d_gene: -; j_gene: TRBJ1-2; abundance: few; CDR3aa: CASSSLLVGGSYGYTF; CDR3nt: TGTGCCAGCAGTTCCCTATTGGTTGGAGGGTCCTATGGCTACACCTTC